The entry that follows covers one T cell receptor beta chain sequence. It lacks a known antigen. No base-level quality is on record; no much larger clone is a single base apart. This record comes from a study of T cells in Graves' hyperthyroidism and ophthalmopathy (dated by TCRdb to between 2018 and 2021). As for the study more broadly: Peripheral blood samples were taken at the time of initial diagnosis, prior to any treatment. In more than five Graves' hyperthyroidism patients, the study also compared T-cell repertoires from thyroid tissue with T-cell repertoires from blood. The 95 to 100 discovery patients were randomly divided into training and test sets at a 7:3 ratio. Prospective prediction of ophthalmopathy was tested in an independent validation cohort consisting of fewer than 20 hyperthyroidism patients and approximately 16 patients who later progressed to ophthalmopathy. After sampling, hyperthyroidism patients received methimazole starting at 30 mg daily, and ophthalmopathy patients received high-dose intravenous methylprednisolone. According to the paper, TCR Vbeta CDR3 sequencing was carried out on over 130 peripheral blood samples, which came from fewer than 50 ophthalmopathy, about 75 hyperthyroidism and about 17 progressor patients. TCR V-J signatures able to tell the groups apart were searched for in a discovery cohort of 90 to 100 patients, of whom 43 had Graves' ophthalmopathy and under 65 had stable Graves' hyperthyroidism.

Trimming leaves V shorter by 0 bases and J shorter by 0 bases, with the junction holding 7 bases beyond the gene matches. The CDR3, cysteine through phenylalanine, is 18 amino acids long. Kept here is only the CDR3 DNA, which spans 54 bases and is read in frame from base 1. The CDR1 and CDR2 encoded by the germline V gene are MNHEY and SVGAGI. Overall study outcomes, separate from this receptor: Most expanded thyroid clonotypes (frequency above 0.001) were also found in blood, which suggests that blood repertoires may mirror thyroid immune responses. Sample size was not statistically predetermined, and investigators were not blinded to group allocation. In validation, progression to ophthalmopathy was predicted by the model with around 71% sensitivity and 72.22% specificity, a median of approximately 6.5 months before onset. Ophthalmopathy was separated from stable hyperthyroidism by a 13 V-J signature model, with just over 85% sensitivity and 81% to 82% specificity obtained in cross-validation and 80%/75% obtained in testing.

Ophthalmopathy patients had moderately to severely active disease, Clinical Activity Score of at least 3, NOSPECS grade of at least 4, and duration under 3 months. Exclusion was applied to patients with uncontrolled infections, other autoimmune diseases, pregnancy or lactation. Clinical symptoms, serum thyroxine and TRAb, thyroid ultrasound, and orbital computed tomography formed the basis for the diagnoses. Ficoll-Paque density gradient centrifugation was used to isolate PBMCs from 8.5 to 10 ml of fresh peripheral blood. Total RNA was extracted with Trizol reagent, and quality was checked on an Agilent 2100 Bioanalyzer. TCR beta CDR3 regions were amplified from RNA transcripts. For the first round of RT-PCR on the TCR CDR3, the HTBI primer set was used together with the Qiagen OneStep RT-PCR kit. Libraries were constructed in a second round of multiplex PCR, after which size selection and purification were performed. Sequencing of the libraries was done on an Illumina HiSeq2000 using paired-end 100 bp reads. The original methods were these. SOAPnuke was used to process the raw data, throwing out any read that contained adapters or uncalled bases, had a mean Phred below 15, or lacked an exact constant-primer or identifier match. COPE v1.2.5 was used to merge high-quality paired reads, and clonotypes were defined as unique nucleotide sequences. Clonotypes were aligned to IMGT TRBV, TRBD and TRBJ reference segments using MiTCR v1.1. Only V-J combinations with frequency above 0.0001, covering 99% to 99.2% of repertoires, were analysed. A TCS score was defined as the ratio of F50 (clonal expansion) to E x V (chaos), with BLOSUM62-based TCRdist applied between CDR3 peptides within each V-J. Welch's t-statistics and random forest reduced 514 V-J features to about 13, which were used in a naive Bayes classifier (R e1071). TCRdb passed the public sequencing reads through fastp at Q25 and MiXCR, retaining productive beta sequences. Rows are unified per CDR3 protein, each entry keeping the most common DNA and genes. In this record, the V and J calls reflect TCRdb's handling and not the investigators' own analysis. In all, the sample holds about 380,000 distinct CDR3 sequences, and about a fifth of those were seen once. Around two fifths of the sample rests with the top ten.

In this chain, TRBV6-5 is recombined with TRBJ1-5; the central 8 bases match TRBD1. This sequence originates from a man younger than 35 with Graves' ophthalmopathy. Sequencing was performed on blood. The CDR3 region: CASSYSGRGLYSNQPQHF. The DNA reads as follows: TGTGCCAGCAGTTACTCCGGCAGGGGGCTTTATAGCAATCAGCCCCAGCATTTT.